These 30 T cell receptor beta chains were sequenced from one sample in a study. One entry per CDR3 protein results from TCRdb running MiXCR on the 5' RACE reads. The sample has tens of thousands of distinct CDR3 sequences; roughly 24% are singletons. Sequencing used memory CD4+ T cells sorted from blood. Subset: memory CD4+ T cells, CD4+CD45RO+CD25-. The receptors derive from a female donor with breast cancer.

This clonotype turned up a few times. The chain carries TRBV6-1 and TRBJ2-3; D is undetermined. The CDR3 contains 13 residues. The V end was cut by 1 base, the J end by 4 bases, with 6 bases between. The germline V gene encodes CDR1 MNHNS and CDR2 SASEGT. The CDR3 region is CASSEDAADTQYF. The CDR3 coding sequence is TGTGCCAGCAGTGAAGATGCCGCAGATACGCAGTATTTT.

This clonotype has ten or more counts. The chain is built from TRBV5-1 and TRBJ2-1; tentatively, D is TRBD1 (5 bases). The germline V gene has CDR1 SGHRS and CDR2 YFSETQ. The CDR3 loop spans 16 amino acids. Trimming cost V 0 bases and J 6 bases, with 16 bases left between them. The CDR3 region has the DNA TGCGCCAGCAGCTTGGTCCGGGCCAGGGAAGGCAATGAGCAGTTCTTC. This translates into CASSLVRAREGNEQFF.

This clonotype was counted between two and nine times. This CDR3 reads CATEGQGSNQPQHF. The DNA of the CDR3 is TGTGCCACCGAGGGACAGGGTAGCAATCAGCCCCAGCATTTT. This chain links TRBV28 with TRBJ1-5; TRBD1 agrees at 9 bases. With 10 bases clipped from V and 0 bases from J, the junction kept 4 bases outside the gene matches. Germline-derived CDR1 and CDR2 are MDHEN and SYDVKM. The CDR3 loop spans 14 amino acids.

The chain carries TRBV7-6 and TRBJ2-1; TRBD2 might be the D (5 bases). Per the germline V gene, CDR1 is SGHVS and CDR2 is FNYEAQ. Trimming cost V 1 base and J 5 bases, with 12 bases left between them. CDR3 length equals 15 residues. CDR3 DNA: TGTGCCAGCAGCTTAGAAGCGGTAGGAAACAATGAGCAGTTCTTC. The encoded protein is CASSLEAVGNNEQFF.

The chain links TRBV20-1 to TRBJ2-7; 8 bases are shared with TRBD1. The CDR3 is 15 residues long. The ends lost 0 bases at V and 5 bases at J; junction bases unmatched: 9. Germline CDR1 is DFQATT and CDR2 is SNEGSKA (reference sequence). CDR3 in amino acids: CSAREYQGALDEQYF. The DNA for the CDR3 is TGCAGTGCTAGAGAATACCAGGGGGCGCTCGACGAGCAGTACTTC.

This clonotype was detected many times. This sequence joins TRBV6-5 and TRBJ2-1, with 7 bases identical to TRBD2. The V gene end was trimmed by 5 bases and the J gene end by 0 bases; junction bases not matched to a gene: 10. CDR3 length equals 17 residues. Germline CDR1 MNHEY, CDR2 SVGAGI. CDR3 sequence: CASSILTAGSSYNEQFF. The CDR3 bases are TGTGCCAGCAGTATCCTCACAGCGGGAAGCTCCTACAATGAGCAGTTCTTC.

Relative to its sample, this clonotype is medium-sized. The chain uses TRBV5-1 and TRBJ1-2; D ambiguous. The CDR3 extends over 13 amino acids. Between the trimmed V and J ends, which lost 4 bases and 7 bases, there was a span of 14 bases. Germline lookup yields CDR1 SGHRS and CDR2 YFSETQ. The CDR3 loop is CASSGERTSGYTF. The CDR3 DNA sequence: TGCGCCAGCAGCGGTGAGCGCACGAGTGGCTACACCTTC.

The CDR3 here is CASSSIVVGELFF. CDR3 in DNA: TGTGCCAGCAGCTCGATAGTTGTCGGGGAGCTGTTTTTT. The rearrangement uses TRBV7-9 and TRBJ2-2; D not certain. This CDR3 comprises 13 residues. Germline loops: CDR1 SEHNR, CDR2 FQNEAQ (reference sequence). The V gene lost 4 bases and the J gene lost 7 bases, with 10 bases spanning the gap.

This clonotype was recorded many times. The chain joins TRBV5-1 to TRBJ2-2, with D possibly matching TRBD1 (7 bases). Germline CDR1 SGHRS, CDR2 YFSETQ. This CDR3 contains 12 residues. The V end lost 4 bases, the J end lost 11 bases, and 12 bases lay between the germline ends. The CDR3 nucleotides are TGCGCCAGCAGCGGAGGGACAGAAGAGCTGTTTTTT. It translates to CASSGGTEELFF. The full variable domain, completed using reference TRBV5-1 and TRBJ2-2, is KAGVTQTPRYLIKTRGQQVTLSCSPISGHRSVSWYQQTPGQGLQFLFEYFSETQRNKGNFPGRFSGRQFSNSRSEMNVSTLELGDSALYLCASSGGTEELFFGEGSRLTVL.

V usage is TRBV10-3 and J usage is TRBJ2-1; 7 bases fit TRBD2. Germline CDR1 ENHRY, CDR2 SYGVKD. The CDR3 extends over 16 amino acids. Trimming removed 8 bases from V and 8 bases from J; junction bases left unmatched: 18. CDR3 loop: CAIRATLAEGSDEQFF. CDR3 nucleotide sequence: TGTGCCATCCGTGCTACCCTAGCGGAGGGGTCGGATGAGCAGTTCTTC.

This clonotype was observed a few times. A clone one base away is much larger, so this may be a read error. This chain joins TRBV12-3 or TRBV12-4 and TRBJ2-2; D is undetermined. There are 11 residues in the CDR3. The V gene lost 3 bases and the J gene lost 6 bases, with 2 bases spanning the gap. For the CDR3, the DNA is TGTGCCAGCAGTTTCGCCGGGGAGCTGTTTTTT. Protein sequence: CASSFAGELFF.

At least ten counts were recorded for this clonotype. J is TRBJ2-7 and V is TRBV4-1, with 7 bases identical to TRBD2. The CDR3 consists of 14 residues. V shed 3 bases, J shed 5 bases, and the junction held 7 bases outside the gene matches. Germline assignment: CDR1 MGHRA and CDR2 YSYEKL. The CDR3 loop reads CASSHRLGGDEQYF. CDR3 DNA sequence: TGCGCCAGCAGCCACCGCCTGGGGGGGGACGAGCAGTACTTC.

The chain combines TRBV27 with TRBJ2-4, with 8 bases lining up with TRBD2. Germline V lookup: CDR1 MNHEY, CDR2 SMNVEV (reference sequence). With 6 bases clipped from V and 0 bases from J, the junction kept 4 bases outside the gene matches. This CDR3 region has 15 residues. CDR3 loop: CASSPGGGAKNIQYF. The CDR3 DNA sequence: TGTGCCAGCAGCCCGGGGGGGGGAGCCAAAAACATTCAGTACTTC.

The chain uses TRBV24-1 and TRBJ2-5, with TRBD2 as a possible D gene (5 bases). This CDR3 is built from 12 residues. Germline V lookup: CDR1 KGHDR, CDR2 SFDVKD. Trimming removed 4 bases from V and 5 bases from J, with 7 bases in between. This CDR3 reads CATSDPGETQYF. The DNA of the CDR3 is TGTGCCACCAGTGACCCGGGGGAGACCCAGTACTTC.

This clonotype has a count of ten or more. The genes are TRBV2 and TRBJ2-1; tentatively, D is TRBD1 (7 bases). V lost 6 bases to trimming and J lost 2 bases, with 14 bases between them. There are 15 residues in the CDR3. Germline CDR1 is SNHLY and CDR2 is FYNNEI. The DNA for the CDR3 is TGTGCCAGCAGAAGTGGAGGGGGCCCCTACAATGAGCAGTTCTTC. Translated: CASRSGGGPYNEQFF.

The chain uses TRBV7-9 and TRBJ1-1; a possible D gene is TRBD1 (5 bases). Germline V gene data show CDR1 as SEHNR and CDR2 as FQNEAQ (reference sequence). V shed 3 bases and J shed 7 bases, with 18 bases lying between them. The CDR3 runs 15 residues. DNA for the CDR3: TGTGCCAGCAGCTTTGTAATGGGCCGGGACGTTGAAGCTTTCTTT. It translates to CASSFVMGRDVEAFF.

This clonotype was recorded many times. Mismatch with germline at one junction end may stem from a read error. This chain uses TRBV4-1 with TRBJ2-1; no firm D call. Per the germline V gene, CDR1 is MGHRA and CDR2 is YSYEKL. CDR3 length: 11 amino acids. CDR3 nucleotide sequence: TGTGCCAGCAGCCTCTCCAGTGAGCAGTTCTTC. It translates to CASSLSSEQFF.

The chain has TRBV4-3 and TRBJ2-3; D possibly matches TRBD1 or TRBD2 (5 bases each). V was shortened by 1 base and J by 11 bases, with 13 bases between the two germline ends. Germline V gene lookup returns CDR1 LGHNA and CDR2 YSLEER. The CDR3 has 13 amino acids. The CDR3 sequence: CASSQGRGGGQYF. CDR3 in DNA: TGCGCCAGCAGCCAAGGACGTGGTGGGGGGCAGTATTTT.

This clonotype has only a few counts. At one end, the junction sequence differs from germline, possibly due to a read error. The V gene is TRBV29-1, the J gene TRBJ2-2, with D unclear. This CDR3 comprises 14 residues. Per the germline V gene, CDR1 is SQVTM and CDR2 is ANQGSEA. The CDR3 sequence: CSVEDRQSTRELFF. The CDR3 DNA follows: TGCAGCGTTGAAGATCGCCAGTCCACCCGGGAGCTGTTTTTT.

This clonotype appeared a few times. This chain connects TRBV9 to TRBJ1-1; maybe TRBD1 (6 bases). Germline CDR1 SGDLS, CDR2 YYNGEE. V was clipped by 0 bases and J by 5 bases, with 11 bases between them. This CDR3 spans 14 amino acids. The CDR3 DNA is TGTGCCAGCAGCGTAGAAGGGCAGGGGACTGAAGCTTTCTTT. Its protein product is CASSVEGQGTEAFF.

This clonotype was seen at least ten times. V is TRBV6-5 and J is TRBJ1-6; no clear D. This CDR3 has 15 residues. V lost 0 bases and J 9 bases, leaving 12 bases between the germline ends. Per the germline V gene, CDR1 is MNHEY and CDR2 is SVGAGI. The CDR3, as DNA: TGTGCCAGCAGTTACTCGAGTGGGTATGGTTCACCCCTCCACTTT. This codes for CASSYSSGYGSPLHF.

This clonotype was counted a few times. V usage is TRBV10-3 and J usage is TRBJ1-1; D is perhaps TRBD1 (5 bases). This CDR3 has 13 amino acids. Germline CDR1 is ENHRY and CDR2 is SYGVKD. Trimming removed 6 bases from V and 4 bases from J, with 12 bases in between. The CDR3, as DNA: TGTGCCATCAGAAACATGGGGGGCACTGAAGCTTTCTTT. Translating gives CAIRNMGGTEAFF.

The chain combines TRBV7-9 with TRBJ1-5; D is perhaps TRBD1 (5 bases). The CDR3 extends over 13 amino acids. The germline CDR1 and CDR2 sequences are SEHNR and FQNEAQ (reference sequence). V lost 4 bases to trimming and J lost 7 bases, with 11 bases between them. The CDR3 protein is CASSSGTGQPQHF. The CDR3, as DNA: TGTGCCAGCAGCTCCGGGACGGGGCAGCCCCAGCATTTT.

This clonotype was picked up many times. V gene TRBV6-5 combines with J gene TRBJ2-3, with a weak D call TRBD2 (6 bases). CDR1 MNHEY and CDR2 SVGAGI come from the germline V gene. Trimming took off 6 bases at V and 1 base at J, with 14 bases between the two ends. The CDR3 runs to 15 residues. CDR3 protein: CASSQGWGGTDTQYF. The CDR3 nucleotides read TGTGCCAGCAGCCAAGGCTGGGGGGGCACAGATACGCAGTATTTT.

To note about this clonotype: One end of the junction is discordant with germline, which a read error may explain. This sequence joins TRBV27 and TRBJ2-7, with D uncertain. The CDR3 runs to 15 residues. Looked up from germline, CDR1 is MNHEY and CDR2 is SMNVEV (reference sequence). The CDR3 DNA reads TGTGCCGGCAGTATAGGGCCGGCCCTGGCCTACGAGCAGTACTTC. As protein: CAGSIGPALAYEQYF.

Concerning this clonotype itself: In this CDR3 the conserved last residue, phenylalanine or tryptophan, is missing, so a read error is likely. The chain uses TRBV30 and TRBJ2-1; D remains ambiguous. The V gene lost 5 bases and the J gene lost 3 bases, with 17 bases spanning the gap. This CDR3 comprises 15 residues. Germline CDR1 is GTSNPN and CDR2 is SVGIG (reference sequence). The CDR3 coding sequence is TGTGCCTGGTCTTCTTCAGAGCTCTACTACAATGAGCAGTTCTGC. It translates to CAWSSSELYYNEQFC.

V usage is TRBV27 and J usage is TRBJ2-7; D assignment may be TRBD1 or TRBD2 (5 bases each). Germline CDR1 is MNHEY and CDR2 is SMNVEV (reference sequence). The CDR3 runs to 16 residues. The ends were cut back, 4 bases at V and 3 bases at J, with 19 bases in the middle. The CDR3 nucleotides read TGTGCCAGCAGTTATGCGAAGTACGAGGGGCACTACGAGCAGTACTTC. Translating gives CASSYAKYEGHYEQYF.

J is TRBJ2-3 and V is TRBV7-9, with 9 bases that match TRBD2. This CDR3 contains 16 residues. V lost 3 bases and J lost 6; bases outside the gene matches: 10. Germline V gene lookup returns CDR1 SEHNR and CDR2 FQNEAQ (reference sequence). CDR3 sequence (DNA): TGTGCCAGCAGCTTCGATATAGCGGGGGTCGGGGATACGCAGTATTTT. As protein: CASSFDIAGVGDTQYF.

This clonotype is a singleton in its sample. A much bigger clone sits one base away, suggesting this may be a read error. The chain joins TRBV20-1 to TRBJ2-2, with 7 bases matching TRBD2. This CDR3 comprises 15 residues. Germline CDR1 reads DFQATT; CDR2 reads SNEGSKA (reference sequence). The CDR3 region has the DNA TGCATTGCTAGAGCTCCGGGACTACACACCGGGGAGCTGTTTTTT. This sequence encodes CIARAPGLHTGELFF.

This clonotype came up a few times. The chain couples TRBV4-1 to TRBJ1-1; TRBD1 is a possible D gene (5 bases). The CDR3 sequence is 14 residues long. V was trimmed by 7 bases and J by 0 bases, leaving 12 bases between them. From germline, CDR1 is MGHRA and CDR2 YSYEKL. For the CDR3, the DNA is TGCGCCAGCAAGTCAGGGCAAATGAACACTGAAGCTTTCTTT. This codes for CASKSGQMNTEAFF.